A selection of T cell receptor beta chains follows, all from one sample in a study of shared clonotypes between healthy human individuals. This table comes from immunoSEQ multiplex PCR, and its TCRdb copy is limited to in-frame clones, with some not included. The sample holds about 1.1 million clones, around 78% seen once. The sample consisted of memory CD4+ T cells from PBMCs. These receptor sequences come from a young man in good health. Some clones in this sample may be carry-over from other donors' samples. The CDR3 runs from the conserved cysteine through the conserved F or W. D genes are given only for firm matches. Size is stated for part of the rows, as once, few or many counts, or as a class when the clone is expanded.

D	V	J	size	CDR3	DNA
-	TRBV7-2	TRBJ2-7	few	CASRPGRGEYEQYF	TGTGCCAGCAGACCGGGGAGGGGGGAGTACGAGCAGTACTTC
TRBD1	TRBV5-1	TRBJ1-2	few	CASSRTGAGYGYTF	TGCGCCAGCAGCCGTACAGGGGCCGGCTATGGCTACACCTTC
-	TRBV15	TRBJ2-7	-	CATSREGFSNYEQYF	TGTGCCACCAGCAGAGAAGGCTTCTCCAACTACGAGCAGTACTTC
-	TRBV15	TRBJ2-1	few	CATSYRDINNEQFF	TGTGCCACCAGCTACCGGGACATAAACAATGAGCAGTTCTTC
-	TRBV7-2	TRBJ1-1	-	CASSLGGTAAEAFF	TGTGCCAGCAGCTTAGGGGGTACAGCAGCTGAAGCTTTCTTT
-	TRBV11-1	TRBJ2-3	-	CASSLTKAADTQYF	TGTGCCAGCAGCTTAACAAAGGCGGCAGATACGCAGTATTTT
-	TRBV9	TRBJ2-2	-	CASSPRRLNTGELFF	TGTGCCAGCAGCCCCCGGCGATTGAACACCGGGGAGCTGTTTTTT
-	TRBV2	TRBJ2-3	-	CASSAVTSTDTQYF	TGTGCCAGCAGTGCGGTAACAAGCACAGATACGCAGTATTTT
TRBD2	TRBV18	TRBJ2-2	-	CASSPPVASGNTGELFF	TGTGCCAGCTCACCACCGGTGGCTAGCGGGAACACCGGGGAGCTGTTTTTT
TRBD2	TRBV7-2	TRBJ2-5	-	CASSSGTSGWETQYF	TGTGCCAGCAGCTCAGGGACTAGCGGGTGGGAGACCCAGTACTTC
TRBD1	TRBV7-3	TRBJ2-1	-	CASSPRQGLEQFF	TGTGCCAGCAGCCCCAGACAGGGGTTAGAGCAGTTCTTC
-	TRBV5-8	TRBJ1-2	-	CASSLRNRETF	TGTGCCAGCAGCTTGAGGAACAGGGAAACCTTC
-	TRBV7-2	TRBJ2-7	few	CASSPKGLLRPYEQYF	TGTGCCAGCAGCCCCAAGGGTCTCCTGAGGCCCTACGAGCAGTACTTC
-	TRBV28	TRBJ2-2	-	CASSRRQSTGELFF	TGTGCCAGCAGCCGACGACAGTCCACCGGGGAGCTGTTTTTT
TRBD2	TRBV7-3	TRBJ2-1	-	CASSSPGIQTSGRPSSYNEQFF	TGTGCCAGCAGCTCCCCAGGGATACAGACTAGCGGGAGGCCGAGCTCCTACAATGAGCAGTTCTTC
-	TRBV6-5	TRBJ2-7	many	CASSYNGPEDPYEQYF	TGTGCCAGCAGTTATAATGGGCCGGAGGATCCCTACGAGCAGTACTTC
-	TRBV2	TRBJ1-2	-	CASSEALRGGGYGYTF	TGTGCCAGCAGTGAAGCGCTTCGGGGTGGCGGCTATGGCTACACCTTC
-	TRBV27	TRBJ2-1	once	CASKGSKGPNEQFF	TGTGCCAGCAAGGGCTCAAAAGGCCCCAATGAGCAGTTCTTC
-	TRBV6-5	TRBJ1-5	-	CASSSRSNQPQHF	TGTGCCAGCAGTTCCCGGAGCAATCAGCCCCAGCATTTT
-	TRBV5-1	TRBJ2-3	once	CASSFLRQGTDTQYF	TGCGCCAGCAGCTTCCTCAGACAGGGCACAGATACGCAGTATTTT
-	TRBV12-5	TRBJ2-6	-	CASGLEAGSVLTF	TGTGCTAGTGGTTTGGAAGCAGGCTCAGTCCTGACTTTC
TRBD1	TRBV19	TRBJ2-2	-	CASGDRGRTGELFF	TGTGCCAGCGGGGACAGGGGGCGCACCGGGGAGCTGTTTTTT
TRBD2	TRBV29-1	TRBJ2-1	-	CSALAGGYNEQFF	TGCAGCGCTCTAGCGGGAGGCTACAATGAGCAGTTCTTC
-	TRBV10-3	TRBJ1-1	-	CAISEGPNTEAFF	TGTGCCATCAGTGAGGGACCGAACACTGAAGCTTTCTTT
-	TRBV7-3	TRBJ1-1	-	CASSFGSRNTEAFF	TGTGCCAGCAGCTTCGGCAGCAGGAACACTGAAGCTTTCTTT
TRBD1	TRBV30	TRBJ2-2	-	CAWSPRPGQDNTGELFF	TGTGCCTGGAGTCCGCGTCCGGGACAGGACAACACCGGGGAGCTGTTTTTT
-	TRBV25-1	TRBJ1-1	-	CASSDDRRPTEAFF	TGTGCCAGCAGTGACGACAGGAGGCCCACTGAAGCTTTCTTT
-	TRBV7-3	TRBJ2-1	-	CASSLIKNNEQFF	TGTGCCAGCAGCTTAATCAAAAACAATGAGCAGTTCTTC
TRBD1	TRBV28	TRBJ1-5	-	CASSSPGQDRNQPQHF	TGTGCCAGCAGTTCACCGGGACAGGACCGAAATCAGCCCCAGCATTTT
TRBD1	TRBV6-4	TRBJ2-1	-	CASRTDRGSYNEQFF	TGTGCCAGCAGAACCGACAGGGGCTCCTACAATGAGCAGTTCTTC
TRBD2	TRBV11-2	TRBJ2-3	-	CASSYVAGGSTDTQYF	TGTGCCAGCAGCTACGTAGCGGGAGGGAGCACAGATACGCAGTATTTT
TRBD1	TRBV28	TRBJ1-5	-	CASSLDRAGNQPQHF	TGTGCCAGCAGTTTGGACAGGGCGGGCAATCAGCCCCAGCATTTT
-	TRBV21-1	TRBJ2-4	-	CASSKKIRDRVAKNIQYF	TGTGCCAGCAGCAAAAAAATTCGGGACAGGGTAGCCAAAAACATTCAGTACTTC
-	TRBV7-2	TRBJ1-1	-	CASSLDRGAEAFF	TGTGCCAGCAGCTTAGATCGGGGGGCCGAAGCTTTCTTT
-	TRBV7-2	TRBJ2-2	-	CASSLWTGANTGELFF	TGTGCCAGCAGCTTGTGGACTGGCGCGAACACCGGGGAGCTGTTTTTT
TRBD2	TRBV27	TRBJ2-7	-	CASSFGTSVTYEQYF	TGTGCCAGCAGTTTCGGGACTAGCGTAACCTACGAGCAGTACTTC
-	TRBV9	TRBJ2-7	-	CASSVGLRGSDEQYF	TGTGCCAGCAGCGTAGGGCTCCGGGGTAGCGACGAGCAGTACTTC
-	TRBV10-3	TRBJ1-2	few	CAITARQDYGYTF	TGTGCCATCACCGCGAGACAGGACTATGGCTACACCTTC
TRBD2	TRBV10-3	TRBJ2-7	-	CAISESLSGSMGEQYF	TGTGCCATCAGTGAGTCGCTTAGCGGGAGTATGGGCGAGCAGTACTTC
-	TRBV27	TRBJ2-3	few	CASNPGLGADTQYF	TGTGCCAGCAATCCGGGGCTCGGGGCAGATACGCAGTATTTT
-	TRBV6-1	TRBJ2-5	-	CASSQQGRETQYF	TGTGCCAGCAGCCAACAGGGTCGGGAGACCCAGTACTTC
TRBD1	TRBV27	TRBJ2-4	-	CASKAGTGGVDGRRNIQYF	TGTGCCAGCAAAGCCGGGACAGGGGGCGTCGATGGACGAAGGAACATTCAGTACTTC
-	TRBV28	TRBJ1-1	-	CASSSMALGRAFF	TGTGCCAGCTCCAGCATGGCCCTAGGAAGAGCTTTCTTT
-	TRBV18	TRBJ1-1	-	CASSPALGGNTEAFF	TGTGCCAGCTCACCCGCTCTGGGGGGGAACACTGAAGCTTTCTTT
TRBD1	TRBV5-1	TRBJ2-5	-	CASAGTGPRETQYF	TGCGCCAGCGCGGGGACAGGGCCCCGAGAGACCCAGTACTTC
-	TRBV4-1	TRBJ1-2	-	CASSRVPGTKFGMDGYTF	TGCGCCAGCAGCCGAGTCCCCGGGACAAAATTTGGAATGGATGGCTACACCTTC
-	TRBV5-1	TRBJ1-1	-	CASTPNRYMNTEAFF	TGCGCCAGCACCCCGAACCGGTATATGAACACTGAAGCTTTCTTT
-	TRBV10-3	TRBJ1-3	-	CAISESLGNTIYF	TGTGCCATCAGTGAGTCGTTAGGAAACACCATATATTTT
-	TRBV5-1	TRBJ2-5	many	CASTGLRTQYF	TGCGCCAGCACGGGCCTACGGACCCAGTACTTC
-	TRBV6-5	TRBJ1-3	-	CASRSDSARNTIYF	TGTGCCAGCAGGTCCGACAGTGCGCGAAACACCATATATTTT
TRBD1	TRBV28	TRBJ1-2	-	CASSSGTGAIRGYTF	TGTGCCAGCAGTTCAGGGACAGGCGCCATTCGAGGCTACACCTTC
TRBD2	TRBV4-2	TRBJ2-1	-	CASSQLTSGRPTEQFF	TGTGCCAGCAGCCAACTGACTAGCGGGAGGCCCACTGAGCAGTTCTTC